Below, one TCR beta chain is given with its context. Its antigen remains unidentified. Trimming pared 5 bases from V and 0 bases from J, leaving 14 bases between. From germline, CDR1 is LNHNV and CDR2 YYDKDF (reference sequence). The CDR3 totals 16 residues. This entry comes from a study of vaccination and CD4 T cells after COVID-19. The treatment is: approximately 10-day PBMC culture with coronavirus spike peptide pools or control peptides (ViraFEST assay). The study sequenced cultured CD4+ T cell DNA using the Oncomine TCR Beta short-read assay. TCRdb re-analysed the PCR reads in MiXCR, keeping a single row per CDR3 protein. Counted here are about 10,000 distinct CDR3 sequences, just over 55% occurring once; the ten biggest clones make up 25% to 35%.

This TCR was sampled from a human donor who had recovered from COVID-19. V is TRBV15 and J is TRBJ2-1; D ambiguous. Material: CD4+ T cells from blood, cultured in vitro. The CDR3 region is CATSGPGSGSYNEQFF. CDR3 bases: TGTGCCACCAGCGGGCCCGGGTCGGGCTCCTACAATGAGCAGTTCTTC.